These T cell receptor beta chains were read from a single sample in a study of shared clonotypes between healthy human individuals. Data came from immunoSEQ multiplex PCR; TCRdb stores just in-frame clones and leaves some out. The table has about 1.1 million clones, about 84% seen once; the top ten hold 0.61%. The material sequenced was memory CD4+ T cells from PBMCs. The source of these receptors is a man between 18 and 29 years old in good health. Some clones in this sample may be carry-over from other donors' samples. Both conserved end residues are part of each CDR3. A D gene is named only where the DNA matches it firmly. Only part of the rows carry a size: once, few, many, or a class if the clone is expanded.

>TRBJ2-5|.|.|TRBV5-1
CASSLGAGLRQETQYF
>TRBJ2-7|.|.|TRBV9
CASSADVLGYEQYF
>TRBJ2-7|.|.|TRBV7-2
CASSPARIPYEQYF
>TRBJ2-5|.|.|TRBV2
CASIAQGQETQYF
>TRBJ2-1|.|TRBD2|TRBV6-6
CASSGTSIGVEQFF
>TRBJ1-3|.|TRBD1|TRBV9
CASSRWTGAPGNTIYF
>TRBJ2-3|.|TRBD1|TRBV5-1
CASSWDSPSTDTQYF
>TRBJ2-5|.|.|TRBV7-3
CASSPRGPETQYF
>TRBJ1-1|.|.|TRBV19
CASSISQLLGTEAFF
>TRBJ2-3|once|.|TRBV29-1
CSVEPTSADTQYF
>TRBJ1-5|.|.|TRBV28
CASSLLTPSSNQPQHF
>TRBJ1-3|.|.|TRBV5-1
CASSPGTGGNTIYF
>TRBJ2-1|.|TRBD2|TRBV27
CASSSSGDTRGDEQFF
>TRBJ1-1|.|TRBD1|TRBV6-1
CASSTQGVLGTEAFF
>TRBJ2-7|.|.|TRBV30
CAWSPGLGISEQYF
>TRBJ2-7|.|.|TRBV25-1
CASSPDARSYEQYF